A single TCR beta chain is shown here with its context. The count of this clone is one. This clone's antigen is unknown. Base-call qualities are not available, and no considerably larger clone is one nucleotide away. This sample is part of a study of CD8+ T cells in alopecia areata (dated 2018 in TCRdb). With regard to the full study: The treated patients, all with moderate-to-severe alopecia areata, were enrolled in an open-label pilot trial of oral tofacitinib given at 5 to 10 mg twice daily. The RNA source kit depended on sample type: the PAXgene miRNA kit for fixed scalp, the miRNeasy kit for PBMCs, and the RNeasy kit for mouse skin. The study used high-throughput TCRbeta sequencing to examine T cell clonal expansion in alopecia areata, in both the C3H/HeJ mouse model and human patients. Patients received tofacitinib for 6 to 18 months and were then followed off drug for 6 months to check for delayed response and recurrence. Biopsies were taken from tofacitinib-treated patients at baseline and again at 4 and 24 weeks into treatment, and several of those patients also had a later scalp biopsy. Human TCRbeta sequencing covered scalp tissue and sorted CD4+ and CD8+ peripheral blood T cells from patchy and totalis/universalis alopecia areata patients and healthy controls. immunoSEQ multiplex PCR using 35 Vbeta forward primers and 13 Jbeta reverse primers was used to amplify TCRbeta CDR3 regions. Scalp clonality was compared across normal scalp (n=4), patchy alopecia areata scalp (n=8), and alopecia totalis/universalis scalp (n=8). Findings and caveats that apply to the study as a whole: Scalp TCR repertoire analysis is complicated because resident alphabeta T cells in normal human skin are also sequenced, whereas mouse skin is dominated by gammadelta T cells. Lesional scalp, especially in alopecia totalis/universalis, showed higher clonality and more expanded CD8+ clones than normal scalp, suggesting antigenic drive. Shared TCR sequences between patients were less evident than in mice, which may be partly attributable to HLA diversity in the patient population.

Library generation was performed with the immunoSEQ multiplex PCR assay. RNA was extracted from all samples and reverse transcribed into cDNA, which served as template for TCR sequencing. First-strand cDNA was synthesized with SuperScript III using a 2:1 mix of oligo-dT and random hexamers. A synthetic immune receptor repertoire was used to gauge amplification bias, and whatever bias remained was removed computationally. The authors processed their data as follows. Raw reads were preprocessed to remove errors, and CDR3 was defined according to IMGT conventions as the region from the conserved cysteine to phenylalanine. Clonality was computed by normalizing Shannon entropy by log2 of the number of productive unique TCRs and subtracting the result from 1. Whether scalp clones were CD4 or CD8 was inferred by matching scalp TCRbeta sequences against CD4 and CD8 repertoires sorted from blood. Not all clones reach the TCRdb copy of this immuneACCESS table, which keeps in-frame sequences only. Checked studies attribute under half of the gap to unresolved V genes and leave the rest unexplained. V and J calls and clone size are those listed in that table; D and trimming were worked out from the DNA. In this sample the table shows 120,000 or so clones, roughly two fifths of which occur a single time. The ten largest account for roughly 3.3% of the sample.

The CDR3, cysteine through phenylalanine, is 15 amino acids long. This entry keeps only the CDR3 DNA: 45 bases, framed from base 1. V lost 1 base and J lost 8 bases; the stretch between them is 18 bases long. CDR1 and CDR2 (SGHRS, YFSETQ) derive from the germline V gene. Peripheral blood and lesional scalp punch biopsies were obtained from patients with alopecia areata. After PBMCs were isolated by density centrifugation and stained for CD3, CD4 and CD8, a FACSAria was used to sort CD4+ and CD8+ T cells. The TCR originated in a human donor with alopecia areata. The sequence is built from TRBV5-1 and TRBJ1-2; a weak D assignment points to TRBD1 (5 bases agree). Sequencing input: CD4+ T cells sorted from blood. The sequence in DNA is TGCGCCAGCAGCTTGTCATTTGGTTCCCCAGGGGGCTACACCTTC. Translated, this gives CASSLSFGSPGGYTF.